These T cell receptor beta chains were read from a single sample in a study of blood T cell repertoires in COVID-19. Sequenced by immunoSEQ multiplex PCR; TCRdb stores in-frame clones only, minus some. This table has 85,000 to 110,000 clones, roughly 87% appearing once. The sequencing input was peripheral blood. These receptors were obtained from a man aged 50-59 years in a cohort sampled during active COVID-19. CDR3s include the opening cysteine and the closing phenylalanine or tryptophan. Fields, in order: D gene, clone size, V gene, J gene, CDR3 DNA, CDR3 protein. D genes are given only for firm matches. Clone size is given for some rows only: seen once, a few or many times, or a class if the clone is expanded.

-	-	TRBV6-5	TRBJ1-5	TGTGCCAGCAGGCTCCAGGGTAATCAGCCCCAGCATTTT	CASRLQGNQPQHF
TRBD2	once	TRBV5-5	TRBJ2-1	TGTGCCAGCATCCCGGGACTAGGGTACAATGAGCAGTTCTTC	CASIPGLGYNEQFF
-	-	TRBV5-6	TRBJ1-2	TGTGCCAGCAGCTTGGGTGCAGTGATTAACTATGGCTACACCTTC	CASSLGAVINYGYTF
TRBD2	-	TRBV7-6	TRBJ2-2	TGTGCCAGCAGCTTAGGGACTAGCGGGAGTACGAACACCGGGGAGCTGTTTTTT	CASSLGTSGSTNTGELFF
-	-	TRBV12-3/TRBV12-4	TRBJ2-2	TGTGCCAGCAAGCGGTCCTGGACCGGGGAGCTGTTTTTT	CASKRSWTGELFF
-	-	TRBV6-5	TRBJ1-2	TGTGCCAGCAGCGCTGAGGTCAGGGCCTATGGCTACACCTTC	CASSAEVRAYGYTF
-	once	TRBV7-7	TRBJ1-3	TGTGCTAGCAGCGCAGGGGTTTCTGGAAACACCATATATTTT	CASSAGVSGNTIYF
-	once	TRBV5-1	TRBJ1-6	TGCGCCAGCAGCTCCGGACAGAATTCACCCCTCCACTTT	CASSSGQNSPLHF
TRBD1	-	TRBV27	TRBJ2-2	TGTGCCAGCAGTGTGGCACAGGGGGCCGGGGAGCTGTTTTTT	CASSVAQGAGELFF
-	-	TRBV10-3	TRBJ1-6	TGTGCCATCAGTAAGGACAGTGCCAATTCACCCCTCCACTTT	CAISKDSANSPLHF
-	-	TRBV4-1	TRBJ2-4	TGCGCCAGCAGCCAACGGGGGGCCAAAAACATTCAGTACTTC	CASSQRGAKNIQYF
TRBD2	-	TRBV6-2/TRBV6-3	TRBJ2-1	TGTGCCAGCAGTTATCTCCCGCTAAGCGGGGGGCCCTCATACAATGAGCAGTTCTTC	CASSYLPLSGGPSYNEQFF
-	-	TRBV6-1	TRBJ1-1	TGTGCCAGCAGTGTCCGTAGGGGCTCGGTTAACACTGAAGCTTTCTTT	CASSVRRGSVNTEAFF
TRBD2	-	TRBV9	TRBJ2-1	TGTGCCAGCAGCGCGTGGGGCGGGGGGTCCAGGGAGCAGTTCTTC	CASSAWGGGSREQFF
-	-	TRBV11-2	TRBJ2-1	TGTGCCAGCAGCCTCCCCAGAGGGATGAGGGTTAGCTCCTACAATGAGCAGTTCTTC	CASSLPRGMRVSSYNEQFF
-	few	TRBV7-2	TRBJ1-1	TGTGCCAGCAGCTTAGCGCAGGAGGTAGTGGAAGCTTTCTTT	CASSLAQEVVEAFF
TRBD1	-	TRBV28	TRBJ1-2	TGTGCCAGCCGGACAGGGGACTATGGCTACACCTTC	CASRTGDYGYTF
TRBD1	-	TRBV5-1	TRBJ1-2	TGCGCCAGCAGGGATGGGACAGGGTGGAGTGGCTACACCTTC	CASRDGTGWSGYTF
-	-	TRBV9	TRBJ1-5	TGTGCCAGCAGCGTAGACGGACATATCAATCAGCCCCAGCATTTT	CASSVDGHINQPQHF
-	-	TRBV24-1	TRBJ1-1	TGTGCCACCATGGGCCTGTTGGTGAACACTGAAGCTTTCTTT	CATMGLLVNTEAFF
-	-	TRBV2	TRBJ2-1	TGTGCCAGCACTCGAGCCTGGGAGCAGTTCTTC	CASTRAWEQFF
-	once	TRBV3-1/TRBV3-2	TRBJ2-7	TGTGCCAGCAGCCCTATTACCGGGAACGAGCAGTACTTC	CASSPITGNEQYF
-	-	TRBV9	TRBJ2-7	TGTGCCAGCAGCGTAGACGGGTCCTCCTACGAGCAGTACTTC	CASSVDGSSYEQYF
TRBD1	-	TRBV7-6	TRBJ2-2	TGTGCCAGCAGCTCCTCCCCGGGACAGGGGGCGTCCACCGGGGAGCTGTTTTTT	CASSSSPGQGASTGELFF
TRBD1	-	TRBV19	TRBJ2-5	TGTGCCAGTAGTGGGGACAGGGGACCCCAAGAGACCCAGTACTTC	CASSGDRGPQETQYF
TRBD2	-	TRBV10-3	TRBJ2-3	TGTGCCATCAGTGAGAAAGGAGCGGGGGGCACAGATACGCAGTATTTT	CAISEKGAGGTDTQYF
-	-	TRBV5-6	TRBJ2-1	TGTGCCAGCAGCTTGGGTGGGAGCTCCTACAATGAGCAGTTCTTC	CASSLGGSSYNEQFF
-	-	TRBV18	TRBJ1-1	TGTGCCAGCTCGCTCGCAGATGCCTTAACTTTCTTT	CASSLADALTFF
-	-	TRBV7-9	TRBJ1-2	TGTGCCAGCAGCTTGCCAGAAAGCTATGGCTACACCTTC	CASSLPESYGYTF
-	-	TRBV28	TRBJ2-3	TGTGCCAGCAGTTTATGCGGGAGTGGCGGGTCTACAGATACGCAGTATTTT	CASSLCGSGGSTDTQYF
TRBD1	-	TRBV27	TRBJ2-6	TGTGCCAGCAGTCCCACGACAGGGGGCCTGGGATCTGGGGCCAACGTCCTGACTTTC	CASSPTTGGLGSGANVLTF
TRBD1	-	TRBV15	TRBJ1-1	TGTGCCACCGAAAAGGGGGCTGAGAGCACTGAAGCTTTCTTT	CATEKGAESTEAFF
-	-	TRBV18	TRBJ2-5	TGTGCCAGCTCACCAGGTCAGAAAGAGACCCAGTACTTC	CASSPGQKETQYF
-	-	TRBV28	TRBJ2-2	TGTGCCAGCAGGCGTCCGGGGGGCGGTGGTGGGGAGCTGTTTTTT	CASRRPGGGGGELFF
-	once	TRBV5-1	TRBJ2-7	TGCGCCAGCAGCCGGGGGTCCCCTTACGAGCAGTACTTC	CASSRGSPYEQYF
-	-	TRBV5-4	TRBJ2-7	TGTGCCAGCAGCCAGGACAGCACCTACGAGCAGTACTTC	CASSQDSTYEQYF
-	-	TRBV5-6	TRBJ2-5	TGTGCCAGCAGCTTGCGGGGAGGAGAGACCCAGTACTTC	CASSLRGGETQYF
TRBD1	-	TRBV5-4	TRBJ1-2	TGTGCCAGCAGCTTTCCTCGACAGGGGGCCGAGGACTATGGCTACACCTTC	CASSFPRQGAEDYGYTF
TRBD1	-	TRBV6-5	TRBJ2-3	TGTGCCAGCAGAGACTCTGGGACAGGCACAGATACGCAGTATTTT	CASRDSGTGTDTQYF
-	-	TRBV7-9	TRBJ2-7	TGTGCCAGCAGCTTGCGGACAGATTCCTACGAGCAGTACTTC	CASSLRTDSYEQYF
-	-	TRBV6-6	TRBJ1-3	TGTGCCAGCAGTTATCAGCCAGGCACAGGAAACACCATATATTTT	CASSYQPGTGNTIYF
TRBD2	-	TRBV5-4	TRBJ2-1	TGTGCCAGCAGCTTGGCGGGGGGGGATGGCAATGAGCAGTTCTTC	CASSLAGGDGNEQFF
TRBD1	-	TRBV10-3	TRBJ1-2	TGTGCCATCAGTGAACATGGACAGGGCAACTATGGCTACACCTTC	CAISEHGQGNYGYTF
-	-	TRBV9	TRBJ2-7	TGTGCCAGCAGCGCACAAACAGAGTCCTACGAGCAGTACTTC	CASSAQTESYEQYF